The entry below describes one TCR beta chain. The record originates from a study of blood T cell repertoires in COVID-19. Study-wide background: Collection of acute and convalescent COVID-19 samples took place in the United States, Italy and Spain. PBMCs, B-cell-depleted T cells, or T cells were the source of the cDNA or gDNA that made up the material.

Per the original methods: Amplification with reference gene primers provided the estimates of nucleated cell counts. The assay was immunoSEQ multiplex PCR, and TCRdb's table has in-frame clones only and misses some. That table is the source of V, J and clone size, and D and trimming were worked out from the DNA. The data hold 250,000 or so clones, with 84% observed a single time. The CDR3 contains 15 residues. Trimming cost V 2 bases and J 4 bases, with 14 bases left between them. Germline CDR1 and CDR2: SGHAT and FQNNGV. The receptor was derived from a woman between 35 and 50 years old who had recovered from COVID-19. Sequenced sample: peripheral blood. The chain is built from TRBV11-2 and TRBJ1-1; D is unclear. The chain's CDR3 is CASSLIQTTGTEAFF. The CDR3, as DNA: TGTGCCAGCAGCTTAATTCAGACGACGGGCACTGAAGCTTTCTTT.